The clone carrying this T cell receptor beta chain came up a few times. Its antigen is as yet unknown. With constant-segment primers, 5'RACE yielded cDNA libraries of TCR alpha and TCR beta that carried sample barcodes and UMIs. TCRdb re-called the 5' RACE reads through MiXCR, storing one row per CDR3 protein. The table shows about 62,000 distinct CDR3 sequences, with 9% to 9.5% occurring only once. The data derive from a study of T-cell memory formation after mild COVID-19. Whole-study findings and limits: Clones that got smaller from day 15 to 85 had even CD4/CD8, while clones growing later tipped toward CD4+. Clones from the second wave (peaking day 37) had unconfirmed SARS-CoV-2 specificity.

This TCR came from a man aged 18 to 29 who had mild COVID-19 (a few samples of this study predate the infection). Cell type and time point are not known. Sequencing used PBMCs or a T cell subset sorted from them (not recorded which).

CDR3 in amino acids: CASTSTSGRREQFF. In DNA form, the CDR3 reads TGTGCCAGCACCTCGACTAGCGGGCGGAGGGAGCAGTTCTTC. V is TRBV11-2 and J is TRBJ2-1, with 10 bases matching TRBD2. Unmatched junction bases numbered 10, after V lost 7 bases and J lost 10 bases. Germline V gene sequence: CDR1 SGHAT, CDR2 FQNNGV. The CDR3 is 14 residues long.